One T cell receptor beta chain is described in this entry. The antigen remains undetermined. Treatment was busulfan-fludarabine conditioning, a marrow graft, and cyclophosphamide on days +3 and +4. The data derive from a study of T cells after posttransplantation cyclophosphamide. Study-level points and caveats: Skin or GI-infiltrating T cells shared few TRB sequences with blood. Later blood repertoires were often dominated by clones from the donor CD8+ memory compartment. Recipient CMV seropositivity and CMV reactivation strongly tracked TRB clonality.

Trimming cost V 7 bases and J 1 base, with 10 bases left between them. CDR1 SNHLY and CDR2 FYNNEI come from the germline V gene. There are 13 residues in the CDR3. Produced via immunoSEQ multiplex PCR; TCRdb's table is partial and in-frame only. The table shows more than 4,000 clones, with about 80% occurring only once. The genes are TRBV2 and TRBJ1-1, with D hard to call. Sequencing was performed on PBMCs, taken 86 days after allogeneic stem cell transplant with posttransplant cyclophosphamide. The receptor was derived from a male patient aged 50 to 60 who received an allogeneic stem cell transplant from an unrelated donor, was CMV-positive, and had acute GVHD only. Part of the T cell pool may stem from the graft donor. The CDR3 reads CASTKRQNTEAFF. The CDR3 DNA reads TGTGCCAGCACCAAAAGACAGAACACTGAAGCTTTCTTT.